The 23 T cell receptor beta chains listed next were all sequenced from one sample in a study of OX40 agonist ivuxolimab in advanced cancers. Receptor libraries were prepared by the immunoSEQ multiplex PCR assay. Held by TCRdb, this immuneACCESS table contains in-frame sequences only and omits some clones. Under half of the omission traces to an unresolved V gene where checked; the cause of the rest is unknown. The sample includes about 27,000 clones, with around nine tenths observed a single time. The ten largest account for approximately 23% of the sample. Here the sequenced sample was CD4+ or CD8+ T cells sorted from blood, taken in a trial of the OX40 agonist ivuxolimab. The source is an adult with an advanced solid tumor such as melanoma, head and neck, liver or kidney cancer.

J is TRBJ1-1 and V is TRBV6-1; 7 bases match TRBD1. With 5 bases clipped from V and 4 bases from J, the junction kept 10 bases outside the gene matches. CDR1 and CDR2 from the germline V gene are MNHNS and SASEGT. This CDR3 has 15 amino acids. CDR3 nucleotides: TGTGCCAGCAGTTCCACAAGGGGGCCGGTCACTGAAGCTTTCTTT. Its translation is CASSSTRGPVTEAFF.

The rearrangement joins TRBV9 to TRBJ2-7; D is uncertain. Looked up from germline, CDR1 is SGDLS and CDR2 is YYNGEE. The CDR3 has 14 amino acids. V was pared by 4 bases and J by 2 bases, with 13 bases between. CDR3 sequence reads: CASSRTAAPYEQYF. The CDR3, as DNA: TGTGCCAGCAGCAGAACGGCTGCACCCTACGAGCAGTACTTC.

The rearrangement links TRBV13 to TRBJ2-1; 7 bases map to TRBD2. Germline trimming cut 4 bases from V and 4 bases from J; bases unmatched to any gene: 10. The CDR3 contains 16 residues. Germline V gene sequence: CDR1 PRHDT, CDR2 FYEKMQ (reference sequence). The chain's CDR3 is CASSSRLAESYNEQFF. CDR3 nucleotides: TGTGCCAGCAGCTCACGGCTAGCGGAGTCTTACAATGAGCAGTTCTTC. The complete variable domain, with remaining parts taken from reference TRBV13 and TRBJ2-1, reads AAGVIQSPRHLIKEKRETATLKCYPIPRHDTVYWYQQGPGQDPQFLISFYEKMQSDKGSIPDRFSAQQFSDYHSELNMSSLELGDSALYFCASSSRLAESYNEQFFGPGTRLTVL.

The genes are TRBV19 and TRBJ1-1; the D gene is possibly TRBD1 (5 bases). In germline, CDR1 is LNHDA, CDR2 SQIVND (reference sequence). The length of the CDR3 is 12 residues. V was cut by 10 bases and J by 2 bases, with 11 bases left in between. The DNA for the CDR3 is TGTGCCACCTCGGGGGGAAACACTGAAGCTTTCTTT. The encoded protein is CATSGGNTEAFF.

The chain links TRBV7-9 to TRBJ2-1; TRBD1 or TRBD2 may be the D gene (5 bases each). The CDR3 length is 13 residues. Germline V CDR1 and CDR2: SEHNR, FQNEAQ (reference sequence). Between the trimmed V and J ends, which lost 5 bases and 10 bases, there was a span of 15 bases. CDR3 sequence: CASSPPSRGEQFF. CDR3 nucleotide sequence: TGTGCCAGCAGCCCGCCCTCTCGGGGCGAGCAGTTCTTC.

This clone showed up just once. The CDR3 reads CASRGREGLKNGELFF. In nucleotides, the CDR3 is TGTGCCAGCAGGGGGCGGGAGGGCCTTAAGAACGGGGAGCTGTTTTTT. The chain links TRBV27 to TRBJ2-2; 9 bases map to TRBD2. Germline V CDR1 and CDR2: MNHEY, SMNVEV (reference sequence). The CDR3 is made up of 16 amino acids. The junction had 12 bases not matched to a gene; V was cut back by 6 bases and J by 7 bases.

V and J are TRBV30 and TRBJ2-7, with 10 positions matching TRBD2. The CDR3 runs 13 residues. CDR1 is GTSNPN and CDR2 is SVGIG in the germline V gene (reference sequence). With 4 bases clipped from V and 2 bases from J, the junction kept 2 bases outside the gene matches. The CDR3 here is CAWTSGGPYEQYF. In DNA form, the CDR3 reads TGTGCCTGGACTAGCGGGGGCCCCTACGAGCAGTACTTC. The variable domain in full, with the rest retrieved from reference TRBV30 and TRBJ2-7, is SQTIHQWPATLVQPVGSPLSLECTVEGTSNPNLYWYRQAAGRGLQLLFYSVGIGQISSEVPQNLSASRPQDRQFILSSKKLLLSDSGFYLCAWTSGGPYEQYFGPGTRLTVT.

This sequence joins TRBV7-8 and TRBJ2-3, with 8 bases aligning to TRBD1. Germline CDR1 is SGHVS and CDR2 is FQNEAQ. V shed 5 bases and J 4 bases; nucleotides not matched to a gene: 5. The CDR3 consists of 14 residues. The CDR3 nucleotides are TGTGCCAGCAGCCCCAGGGGGCGGCCAGATACGCAGTATTTT. As protein: CASSPRGRPDTQYF.

Details on this clone: Germline and junction disagree at one end, which may indicate a read error. The rearrangement links TRBV29-1 to TRBJ2-2; maybe TRBD1 (6 bases). The CDR3 is made up of 15 amino acids. From germline, CDR1 is SQVTM and CDR2 ANQGSEA. For the CDR3, the DNA is TGCAGCGCTGAAATCACAGGGAAACCGGCGGGGGAGCTGTTTTTT. Its translation: CSAEITGKPAGELFF.

This chain's CDR3 is CASSSLGDEQYF. CDR3 DNA sequence: TGTGCCAGCAGTTCCCTGGGGGACGAGCAGTACTTC. This rearrangement joins TRBV27 to TRBJ2-7; either TRBD1 or TRBD2 may supply D (5 bases each). V lost 4 bases to trimming and J lost 5 bases, with 9 bases between them. This CDR3 is built from 12 residues. Germline lookup yields CDR1 MNHEY and CDR2 SMNVEV (reference sequence).

The chain joins TRBV28 to TRBJ2-3, with 7 nucleotides matching TRBD1. Germline values: CDR1 MDHEN, CDR2 SYDVKM. V lost 3 bases, J lost 2 bases, and 5 bases stayed unmatched. CDR3 length: 15 amino acids. Here the CDR3 reads CASSLTGSYTDTQYF. The CDR3 region has the DNA TGTGCCAGCAGTTTGACAGGGAGTTACACAGATACGCAGTATTTT. Using reference TRBV28 and TRBJ2-3 for the parts outside the CDR3, the full variable domain is DVKVTQSSRYLVKRTGEKVFLECVQDMDHENMFWYRQDPGLGLRLIYFSYDVKMKEKGDIPEGYSVSREKKERFSLILESASTNQTSMYLCASSLTGSYTDTQYFGPGTRLTVL.

This clone has a handful of counts. This rearrangement joins TRBV5-1 to TRBJ1-2; 12 nucleotides match TRBD1. CDR3 length: 16 amino acids. V shed 7 bases and J 3 bases; nucleotides not matched to a gene: 10. Germline V gives CDR1 SGHRS, CDR2 YFSETQ. The CDR3 DNA is TGCGCCAGCGCGAAAGGGACAGGGGGCATTGACTATGGCTACACCTTC. Translation gives CASAKGTGGIDYGYTF.

The chain employs TRBV14 and TRBJ2-1; 8 positions match TRBD2. V shed 1 base and J 8 bases; nucleotides not matched to a gene: 4. This CDR3 is 14 amino acids long. Germline V lookup: CDR1 SGHDN, CDR2 FVKESK. DNA of the CDR3: TGTGCCAGCAGCCAAGGGACGGGAGGGTATGAGCAGTTCTTC. Amino acid sequence: CASSQGTGGYEQFF.

The chain links TRBV10-1 to TRBJ2-7, with 12 bases lining up with TRBD2. This CDR3 region has 15 residues. J gave up 5 bases and V 4 bases, and 6 bases lay outside the gene matches. The germline V gene has CDR1 WNHNN and CDR2 SYGVQD (reference sequence). The CDR3 DNA is TGCGCCAGCAGTGGACTAGCGGGAGAGTCCCACGAGCAGTACTTC. Its translation is CASSGLAGESHEQYF.

This clone appeared once. This chain links TRBV4-1 with TRBJ2-7; D ambiguous. Germline-derived CDR1 and CDR2 are MGHRA and YSYEKL. The CDR3 totals 13 residues. The V and J ends lost 0 bases and 3 bases respectively, with 6 bases between them. In DNA form, the CDR3 reads TGCGCCAGCAGCCAAGAACAGATCTACGAGCAGTACTTC. This gives the protein CASSQEQIYEQYF.

This chain connects TRBV11-3 to TRBJ2-3; perhaps TRBD2 as D (6 bases). Trimming left V 0 bases short and J 4 bases short, with 20 bases between. CDR3 length: 18 residues. Germline CDR1 and CDR2: SGHNT and YENEEA. As DNA, the CDR3 is TGTGCCAGCAGCTTAGAAAGGTGGGTTGGGGGGATATCAGATACGCAGTATTTT. This sequence encodes CASSLERWVGGISDTQYF.

The J gene is TRBJ1-5, the V gene TRBV5-5; 10 bases are a match to TRBD1. The CDR3 consists of 15 residues. The germline V gene encodes CDR1 SGHKS and CDR2 YYEKEE (reference sequence). V trimming: 3 bases; J trimming: 7 bases; junction bases outside the gene matches: 7. The CDR3 region is CASSSTGTGVQPQHF. Written as DNA, the CDR3 is TGTGCCAGCAGCTCAACTGGGACAGGGGTACAGCCCCAGCATTTT.

The V gene is TRBV27, the J gene TRBJ2-7, with a possible D match to TRBD2 (6 bases). This CDR3 comprises 15 residues. The germline V gene encodes CDR1 MNHEY and CDR2 SMNVEV (reference sequence). V lost 6 bases and J 0 bases, leaving 15 bases between the germline ends. This CDR3 reads CASRAVSGSSYEQYF. The CDR3 DNA follows: TGTGCCAGCAGAGCGGTTAGCGGCAGCTCCTACGAGCAGTACTTC.

CDR3 loop: CAWSPPPTTNEQFF. The CDR3, as DNA: TGTGCCTGGTCTCCACCCCCGACCACTAATGAGCAGTTCTTC. This sequence joins TRBV30 and TRBJ2-1; D is undetermined. The germline gives CDR1 GTSNPN, CDR2 SVGIG (reference sequence). The V end was cut by 5 bases, the J end by 7 bases, with 18 bases between. There are 14 residues in the CDR3.

The chain recombines TRBV6-5 with TRBJ2-5; possibly TRBD1 for D (5 bases). With 2 bases removed from V and 5 bases from J, the gap between germline ends came to 9 bases. The V gene's germline CDR1 is MNHEY and CDR2 SVGAGI. The CDR3 loop spans 13 amino acids. CDR3 protein: CASSYNNRETQYF. The CDR3 nucleotides read TGTGCCAGCAGTTACAACAACAGGGAGACCCAGTACTTC.

The chain links TRBV6-6 to TRBJ2-1; 10 bases are shared with TRBD1. The germline gives CDR1 MNHNY, CDR2 SVGAGI (reference sequence). V lost 6 bases, J lost 6 bases, and 8 bases stayed unmatched. The CDR3 has 15 residues. The CDR3 region has the DNA TGTGCCAGCAGCTCCCCGGGACAGGGGATCAATGAGCAGTTCTTC. Translating it yields CASSSPGQGINEQFF.

The chain has TRBV27 and TRBJ2-3; D might be TRBD2 (5 bases). CDR1 MNHEY and CDR2 SMNVEV come from the germline V gene (reference sequence). The CDR3 is 15 amino acids. V gave up 5 bases and J gave up 4 bases, with 16 bases separating them. CDR3 in DNA: TGTGCCAGCAGTATAGGAGCCCGAGGGTCAGATACGCAGTATTTT. Translated, it gives CASSIGARGSDTQYF.

The chain is built from TRBV5-6 and TRBJ2-7; 9 bases agree with TRBD2. CDR3 length: 15 amino acids. Germline CDR1 SGHDT, CDR2 YYEEEE. V lost 0 bases to trimming and J lost 2 bases; unmatched junction nucleotides: 3. CDR3 sequence reads: CASSLGLAETYEQYF. CDR3 DNA: TGTGCCAGCAGCTTGGGACTAGCGGAAACCTACGAGCAGTACTTC.